The following is a T cell receptor (beta chain) sequence with its context. Its target is not known. CDR1 is SGDLS, CDR2 YYNGEE, per germline. This CDR3 contains 14 residues. Trimming took off 3 bases at V and 3 bases at J, with 12 bases between the two ends. Blood collection times were about day -28 and days 30, 100, 180 posttransplant. Profiling relied on immunoSEQ multiplex PCR, and the TCRdb table lists in-frame clones only, not all of them. The profile covers more than 4,500 clones, with around 90% appearing a single time and 35% to 50% taken by the ten largest. This record belongs to a study of T cell clonotyping in hematopoietic cell transplantation. Findings and limits, study-wide: Higher Inverse Simpson Index values in graft donor and pretransplant recipient predicted broader posttransplant TCR diversity. Pathologically expanded recipient clonotypes increased progressively from day 30 to day 180 as diversity fell. Without cell sorting, CD4 versus CD8 contributions remain unresolved.

The J gene is TRBJ1-1, the V gene TRBV9; no definite D call. The material sequenced was peripheral blood mononuclear cells, taken 100 days after allogeneic stem cell transplant. This TCR derives from a female patient aged 50-59 years who had an allogeneic stem cell transplant from a related donor, so the T cells may come from the graft donor. Some clones in this sample may be carry-over from other donors' samples. CDR3 nucleotide sequence: TGTGCCAGCAGCGCCGACATGAGCTACACTGAAGCTTTCTTT. Protein: CASSADMSYTEAFF. Full variable domain (remainder filled in from reference TRBV9 and TRBJ1-1): DSGVTQTPKHLITATGQRVTLRCSPRSGDLSVYWYQQSLDQGLQFLIQYYNGEERAKGNILERFSAQQFPDLHSELNLSSLELGDSALYFCASSADMSYTEAFFGQGTRLTVV.